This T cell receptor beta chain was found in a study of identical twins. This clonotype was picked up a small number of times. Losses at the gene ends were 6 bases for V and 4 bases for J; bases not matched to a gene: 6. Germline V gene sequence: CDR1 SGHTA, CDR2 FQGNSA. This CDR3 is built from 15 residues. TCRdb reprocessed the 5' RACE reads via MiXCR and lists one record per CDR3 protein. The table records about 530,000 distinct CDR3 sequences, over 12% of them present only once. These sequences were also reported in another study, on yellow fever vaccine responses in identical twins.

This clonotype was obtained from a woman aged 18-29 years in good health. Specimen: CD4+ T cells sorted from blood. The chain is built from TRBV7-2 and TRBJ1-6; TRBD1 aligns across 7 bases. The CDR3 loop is CASSFKTGYNSPLHF. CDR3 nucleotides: TGTGCCAGCAGTTTTAAGACAGGGTATAATTCACCCCTCCACTTT.